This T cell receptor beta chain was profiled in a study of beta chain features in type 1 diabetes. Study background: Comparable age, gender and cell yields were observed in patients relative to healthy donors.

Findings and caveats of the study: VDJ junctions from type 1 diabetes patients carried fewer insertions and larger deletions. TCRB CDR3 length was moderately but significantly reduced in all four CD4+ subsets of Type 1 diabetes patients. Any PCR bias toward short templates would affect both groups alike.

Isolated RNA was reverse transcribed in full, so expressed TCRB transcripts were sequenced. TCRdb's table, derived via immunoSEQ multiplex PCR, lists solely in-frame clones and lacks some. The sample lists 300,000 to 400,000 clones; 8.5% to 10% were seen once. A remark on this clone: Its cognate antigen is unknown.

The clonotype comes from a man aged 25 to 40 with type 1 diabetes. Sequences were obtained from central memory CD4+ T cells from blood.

CDR3 nucleotides: TGTGCCAGCAGTCTCCGCCGGGGCGTCGTCGGGGAGACCCAGTACTTC. It specifies CASSLRRGVVGETQYF. The rearrangement links TRBV28 to TRBJ2-5; D tentatively fits TRBD1 or TRBD2 (5 bases each). CDR3 size: 16 residues. V was pared by 5 bases and J by 5 bases, with 21 bases between. The V gene's germline CDR1 is MDHEN and CDR2 SYDVKM.